The 11 T cell receptor beta chains reported below all come from one sample, sequenced in a study of T-cell memory formation after mild COVID-19. TCRdb redid the calling of the 5' RACE reads with MiXCR, one entry per CDR3 protein. The sample includes some 100,000 distinct CDR3 sequences, 8.5% to 14% of them seen just once. The specimen was PBMCs or a T cell subset sorted from them (not recorded which). The receptors here all came from a man aged 18-30 years who had mild COVID-19 (a few samples of this study predate the infection). Cell type and time point are not known.

V gene TRBV4-2 combines with J gene TRBJ2-3, with 9 bases identical to TRBD1. The CDR3 is 16 residues long. J lost 0 bases, V lost 5 bases, and 6 bases had no gene match. Germline assignment: CDR1 LGHNA and CDR2 YNFKEQ. CDR3 sequence: CASSGQGRGSTDTQYF. The CDR3 nucleotides are TGTGCCAGCAGCGGACAGGGGAGAGGTAGCACAGATACGCAGTATTTT.

The chain links TRBV30 to TRBJ2-3, with D maybe TRBD2 (5 bases). This CDR3 has 14 amino acids. Germline V gene sequence: CDR1 GTSNPN, CDR2 SVGIG (reference sequence). Trimming took off 2 bases at V and 0 bases at J, with 9 bases between the two ends. The CDR3 region is CAWSLAGSTDTQYF. In DNA, the CDR3 is TGTGCCTGGAGTCTCGCGGGTAGCACAGATACGCAGTATTTT.

This clonotype showed up just a few times. V and J are TRBV15 and TRBJ1-1, with D uncertain. V gave up 5 bases and J gave up 2 bases, with 12 bases separating them. Per the germline V gene, CDR1 is LNHNV and CDR2 is YYDKDF (reference sequence). This CDR3 contains 14 residues. The CDR3 region has the DNA TGTGCCACCAGCCAACCGGGAGAAAACACTGAAGCTTTCTTT. The encoded protein is CATSQPGENTEAFF.

This clonotype has ten or more counts. The chain employs TRBV4-3 and TRBJ2-7; 7 nucleotides match TRBD1. This CDR3 has 14 amino acids. V was pared by 1 base and J by 4 bases, with 4 bases of the junction left unmatched. From germline, CDR1 is LGHNA and CDR2 YSLEER. CDR3 loop: CASSQGQGDYEQYF. The CDR3 DNA reads TGCGCCAGCAGCCAAGGACAGGGAGATTACGAGCAGTACTTC.

There are a few counts of this clonotype. The J gene is TRBJ1-1, the V gene TRBV6-5, with a weak D call TRBD1 (5 bases). V dropped 4 bases and J dropped 1 base, with 7 bases sitting between them. The germline V gene encodes CDR1 MNHEY and CDR2 SVGAGI. The CDR3 is made up of 13 amino acids. The CDR3 DNA reads TGTGCCAGCAGTTGGGGGACGAACACTGAAGCTTTCTTT. Translation: CASSWGTNTEAFF.

This clonotype was seen a handful of times. The rearrangement links TRBV7-9 to TRBJ2-2, with 7 bases that match TRBD1. The germline CDR1 and CDR2 sequences are SEHNR and FQNEAQ (reference sequence). The CDR3 is 14 residues long. V was pared by 5 bases and J by 4 bases, with 4 bases of the junction left unmatched. In DNA, the CDR3 is TGTGCCAGCAGCGGATGGACAGGCACCGGGGAGCTGTTTTTT. This gives the protein CASSGWTGTGELFF.

The chain is built from TRBV27 and TRBJ2-1; no clear D. Trimming took off 5 bases at V and 6 bases at J, with 11 bases between the two ends. The CDR3 has 13 amino acids. In germline, CDR1 is MNHEY, CDR2 SMNVEV (reference sequence). The CDR3 DNA sequence: TGTGCCAGCAGTCCCATGGTGGGCAATGAGCAGTTCTTC. Encoded protein: CASSPMVGNEQFF.

This clonotype was seen only a few times. The gene calls are TRBV28 and TRBJ2-7; D remains unclear. V lost 6 bases to trimming and J lost 4 bases, with 16 bases between them. CDR3 length equals 14 residues. Germline lookup yields CDR1 MDHEN and CDR2 SYDVKM. Written as DNA, the CDR3 is TGTGCCAGCAGCAGAAGGAACGCAAGGTACGAGCAGTACTTC. Protein product: CASSRRNARYEQYF.

This clonotype was counted a few times. V usage is TRBV6-5 and J usage is TRBJ1-1, with D hard to call. Germline assignment: CDR1 MNHEY and CDR2 SVGAGI. The CDR3 spans 13 residues. The V and J ends lost 0 bases and 5 bases respectively, with 7 bases between them. The CDR3 sequence is CASSYSGKTEAFF. Here the CDR3 DNA reads TGTGCCAGCAGTTACTCCGGGAAGACTGAAGCTTTCTTT.

This clonotype has only a few counts. The J gene is TRBJ2-4, the V gene TRBV7-9, with TRBD2 matching 13 bases. CDR1 SEHNR and CDR2 FQNEAQ come from the germline V gene (reference sequence). V lost 2 bases to trimming and J lost 0 bases; unmatched junction nucleotides: 4. The CDR3 length is 18 residues. CDR3 sequence (DNA): TGTGCCAGCAGCTTACCGACTAGCGGGGGGAAAGCCAAAAACATTCAGTACTTC. This codes for CASSLPTSGGKAKNIQYF.

This clonotype appeared a few times. The V call is TRBV4-3, the J call TRBJ2-5, with 9 bases matching TRBD1. Trimming removed 0 bases from V and 0 bases from J; junction bases left unmatched: 5. The CDR3 totals 17 residues. Germline assignment: CDR1 LGHNA and CDR2 YSLEER. The CDR3 DNA sequence: TGCGCCAGCAGCCAAGATCCAGGGACAGGGAACCAAGAGACCCAGTACTTC. Protein sequence: CASSQDPGTGNQETQYF.